The clone carrying this TCR beta chain was observed a handful of times. Its antigen is not identified. The entry originates in a study of T cell repertoires in cytomegalovirus infection. Overall study context: Based on public TCR beta signatures, there were indications of CMV infection and of a matching HLA type. The study, taken as a whole, reports: Within the response measured ex vivo, HLA-C-restricted CMV-specific TCR beta clonotypes were dominant.

Germline V gene sequence: CDR1 SGHRS, CDR2 YFSETQ. The CDR3 is 15 amino acids. Trimming pared 4 bases from V and 11 bases from J, leaving 24 bases between. Each CDR3 protein gets one entry after TCRdb re-called the reads with MiXCR. This sample carries hundreds of thousands of distinct CDR3 sequences, about 17% of them seen once, and the ten largest clones take 12%. The TCR originated in a human donor in good health (CMV status not recorded). Some clones in this sample may be carry-over from other donors' samples. The rearrangement uses TRBV5-1 and TRBJ1-2, with D perhaps matching TRBD1 (6 bases). Sequencing was done on a sample of PBMCs. CDR3 loop: CASSLPTGWNEGYTF. CDR3 DNA: TGCGCCAGCAGCCTACCGACAGGTTGGAACGAGGGGTACACCTTC.